The 23 T cell receptor beta chains listed next were all sequenced from one sample in a study of shared clonotypes between healthy human individuals. Method: immunoSEQ multiplex PCR; TCRdb's copy keeps in-frame clones and lacks some. The table records around 600,000 clones, roughly 97% of them present only once. The sequenced material came from naive CD4+ T cells sorted from blood. Subset specified: CD45RA+ positively selected. These receptors were collected from a woman aged 30 to 39 in good health.

The chain combines TRBV5-1 with TRBJ1-1; D unresolved. This CDR3 contains 15 residues. Germline V CDR1 and CDR2: SGHRS, YFSETQ. The V gene lost 3 bases and the J gene lost 1 base, with 13 bases spanning the gap. The CDR3 here is CASSSDGQKNTEAFF. The CDR3 nucleotides are TGCGCCAGCAGCTCGGATGGGCAGAAGAACACTGAAGCTTTCTTT. The full variable domain, with the rest looked up from reference TRBV5-1 and TRBJ1-1, is KAGVTQTPRYLIKTRGQQVTLSCSPISGHRSVSWYQQTPGQGLQFLFEYFSETQRNKGNFPGRFSGRQFSNSRSEMNVSTLELGDSALYLCASSSDGQKNTEAFFGQGTRLTVV.

The V call is TRBV28, the J call TRBJ1-1; D is unclear. Trimming shortened V by 1 base and J by 11 bases, and 11 bases separated the two germline ends. This CDR3 comprises 12 residues. The germline gives CDR1 MDHEN, CDR2 SYDVKM. CDR3 region: CASSLSGGKAFF. CDR3 nucleotides: TGTGCCAGCAGTTTATCAGGAGGGAAGGCTTTCTTT.

V and J are TRBV4-1 and TRBJ1-2; D ambiguous. Trimming cost V 5 bases and J 3 bases, with 22 bases left between them. Germline V lookup: CDR1 MGHRA, CDR2 YSYEKL. The CDR3 extends over 17 amino acids. The CDR3 bases are TGCGCCAGCAGCGCAGGCCGCCACACCGAAAGGGACTATGGCTACACCTTC. Protein: CASSAGRHTERDYGYTF.

The V and J genes are TRBV28 and TRBJ1-2; D gene ambiguous. This CDR3 region has 14 residues. In germline, CDR1 is MDHEN, CDR2 SYDVKM. Trimming took off 7 bases at V and 0 bases at J, with 12 bases between the two ends. CDR3 loop: CASTRVIPNYGYTF. In nucleotides, the CDR3 is TGTGCCAGCACCCGGGTCATCCCTAACTATGGCTACACCTTC.

The chain recombines TRBV19 with TRBJ2-7; the D gene is possibly TRBD2 (6 bases). This CDR3 comprises 13 residues. Looked up from germline, CDR1 is LNHDA and CDR2 is SQIVND (reference sequence). V lost 4 bases to trimming and J lost 4 bases, with 11 bases between them. The CDR3 reads CASSRRLVYEQYF. In nucleotides, the CDR3 is TGTGCCAGTAGTAGGCGACTAGTGTACGAGCAGTACTTC.

Concerning this clone itself: This sample also contains other DNA sequences that code for the same CDR3. This chain uses TRBV19 with TRBJ1-5; D is unclear. V lost 6 bases and J lost 4, with 13 bases in between. The CDR3 runs 14 residues. Germline loops: CDR1 LNHDA, CDR2 SQIVND (reference sequence). The CDR3 DNA sequence: TGTGCCAGTAGCACCCAGAATTCGAATCAGCCCCAGCATTTT. Translating gives CASSTQNSNQPQHF. Drawing the rest from reference TRBV19 and TRBJ1-5, the complete variable domain is DGGITQSPKYLFRKEGQNVTLSCEQNLNHDAMYWYRQDPGQGLRLIYYSQIVNDFQKGDIAEGYSVSREKKESFPLTVTSAQKNPTAFYLCASSTQNSNQPQHFGDGTRLSIL.

This sequence joins TRBV5-1 and TRBJ2-5; D possibly corresponds to TRBD2 (6 bases). The V end lost 4 bases, the J end lost 5 bases, and 15 bases lay between the germline ends. From germline, CDR1 is SGHRS and CDR2 YFSETQ. The CDR3 is 14 amino acids. CDR3 in DNA: TGCGCCAGCAGCGTGGAAAATGGGAGGGAGACCCAGTACTTC. It is translated as CASSVENGRETQYF. Variable domain in full (rest from reference TRBV5-1 and TRBJ2-5): KAGVTQTPRYLIKTRGQQVTLSCSPISGHRSVSWYQQTPGQGLQFLFEYFSETQRNKGNFPGRFSGRQFSNSRSEMNVSTLELGDSALYLCASSVENGRETQYFGPGTRLLVL.

The chain is built from TRBV7-9 and TRBJ2-1, with 8 bases fitting TRBD2. The CDR3 totals 15 residues. CDR1 is SEHNR, CDR2 FQNEAQ, per germline (reference sequence). V trimming: 2 bases; J trimming: 6 bases; junction bases outside the gene matches: 6. The CDR3 DNA follows: TGTGCCAGCAGCTTAAGTGGTGCGGGAGGCAATGAGCAGTTCTTC. This encodes CASSLSGAGGNEQFF.

The CDR3 protein is CASSPESSWRQETQYF. Here the CDR3 DNA reads TGCGCCAGCAGCCCGGAGTCTAGCTGGAGGCAAGAGACCCAGTACTTC. V and J are TRBV5-1 and TRBJ2-5; maybe TRBD2 (5 bases). Between the trimmed V and J ends, which lost 4 bases and 2 bases, there was a span of 18 bases. Germline CDR1 and CDR2: SGHRS and YFSETQ. This CDR3 has 16 residues.

With respect to this clone: Other nucleotide sequences from this sample produce the same CDR3. V usage is TRBV28 and J usage is TRBJ2-3; D might be TRBD1 (5 bases). V lost 1 base and J lost 0, with 8 bases in between. CDR3 length equals 15 residues. The germline gives CDR1 MDHEN, CDR2 SYDVKM. The CDR3 region has the DNA TGTGCCAGCAGTTTATTCCAGGGCAGCACAGATACGCAGTATTTT. This sequence encodes CASSLFQGSTDTQYF.

The chain couples TRBV5-6 to TRBJ1-5, with 9 bases identical to TRBD1. Trimming removed 4 bases from V and 1 base from J; junction bases left unmatched: 3. The germline V gene encodes CDR1 SGHDT and CDR2 YYEEEE. The CDR3 totals 15 residues. CDR3: CASSLQGASNQPQHF. CDR3 coding DNA: TGTGCCAGCAGCCTACAGGGGGCCAGCAATCAGCCCCAGCATTTT.

This chain links TRBV27 with TRBJ1-1; 9 bases align to TRBD1. The J segment lost 5 bases and the V segment lost 2 bases, leaving 6 bases of the junction unmatched. CDR1 is MNHEY and CDR2 is SMNVEV in the germline V gene (reference sequence). This CDR3 contains 15 residues. This chain's CDR3 is CASSLGGTGLTEAFF. The CDR3 DNA reads as TGTGCCAGCAGTTTAGGGGGGACAGGGCTAACTGAAGCTTTCTTT.

A few counts support this clone. The chain couples TRBV27 to TRBJ1-5; 11 nucleotides line up with TRBD1. V lost 5 bases, J lost 5 bases, and 2 bases stayed unmatched. The CDR3 contains 14 residues. CDR1 is MNHEY and CDR2 is SMNVEV in the germline V gene (reference sequence). CDR3 coding DNA: TGTGCCAGCAGTGGACAGGGGGCACATCAGCCCCAGCATTTT. It encodes CASSGQGAHQPQHF.

The chain has TRBV5-5 and TRBJ2-7; D might be TRBD2 (6 bases). V lost 4 bases to trimming and J lost 3 bases, with 8 bases between them. The CDR3 is 12 residues long. Per the germline V gene, CDR1 is SGHKS and CDR2 is YYEKEE (reference sequence). The DNA for the CDR3 is TGTGCCAGCAGCCCGGAGGGCTACGAGCAGTACTTC. Translated, it gives CASSPEGYEQYF.

CDR3 protein: CASSLPIASGDYNEQFF. For the CDR3, the DNA is TGCGCCAGCAGCTTGCCTATAGCTAGCGGGGATTACAATGAGCAGTTCTTC. This chain joins TRBV5-1 and TRBJ2-1, with 9 bases identical to TRBD2. CDR1 and CDR2 from the germline V gene are SGHRS and YFSETQ. This CDR3 is 17 amino acids long. V was pared by 1 base and J by 4 bases, with 9 bases of the junction left unmatched.

The chain uses TRBV7-9 and TRBJ2-5; possibly TRBD2 for D (6 bases). Germline CDR1 is SEHNR and CDR2 is FQNEAQ (reference sequence). V dropped 5 bases and J dropped 5 bases, with 21 bases sitting between them. This CDR3 is built from 16 residues. This chain's CDR3 is CASSPEGRGPLETQYF. CDR3 in DNA: TGTGCCAGCAGCCCGGAGGGTAGAGGTCCCCTGGAGACCCAGTACTTC.

This clone was seen just once. In DNA form, the CDR3 reads TGTGCCAGCAGTTCGGCGGGGTCCAATCAGCCCCAGCATTTT. It encodes CASSSAGSNQPQHF. The chain is built from TRBV28 and TRBJ1-5; D not certain. The CDR3 totals 14 residues. Looked up from germline, CDR1 is MDHEN and CDR2 is SYDVKM. Trimming took 4 bases from V and 3 from J, leaving 10 bases between them.

For this clone: Other DNA sequences within the sample encode an identical CDR3. The J gene is TRBJ1-4, the V gene TRBV28; D gene unclear. The germline V gene encodes CDR1 MDHEN and CDR2 SYDVKM. The V and J ends lost 2 bases and 8 bases respectively, with 3 bases between them. The CDR3 is 11 amino acids. CDR3 sequence (DNA): TGTGCCAGCAGTTTAGTGGAAAAACTGTTTTTT. The encoded protein is CASSLVEKLFF.

The rearrangement links TRBV5-4 to TRBJ2-5, with 12 bases matching TRBD2. V was clipped by 5 bases and J by 5 bases; unmatched bases: 7. This CDR3 contains 15 residues. Germline-derived CDR1 and CDR2 are SGHNT and YYREEE (reference sequence). CDR3 DNA sequence: TGTGCCAGCAGTTCAAGACTAGCGGGAGCCGAGACCCAGTACTTC. Its protein product is CASSSRLAGAETQYF.

The chain is built from TRBV5-4 and TRBJ2-7; TRBD2 might be the D (5 bases). Deletions cut 5 bases from V and 3 bases from J, with 15 bases between. Germline values: CDR1 SGHNT, CDR2 YYREEE (reference sequence). This CDR3 contains 14 residues. DNA of the CDR3: TGTGCCAGCAGGAGCTTCGGGAAAAGCTACGAGCAGTACTTC. This sequence encodes CASRSFGKSYEQYF.

V is TRBV11-2 and J is TRBJ1-1; D is unclear. The V end was cut by 1 base, the J end by 3 bases, with 12 bases between. Germline-derived CDR1 and CDR2 are SGHAT and FQNNGV. The CDR3 has 15 residues. The CDR3 loop reads CASSLGWNRDTEAFF. The CDR3 nucleotides are TGTGCCAGCAGCTTAGGATGGAACAGAGACACTGAAGCTTTCTTT.

V gene TRBV9 combines with J gene TRBJ2-6; TRBD2 agrees at 10 bases. This CDR3 is 19 amino acids long. Germline CDR1 SGDLS, CDR2 YYNGEE. V was pared by 2 bases and J by 0 bases, with 8 bases of the junction left unmatched. The DNA for the CDR3 is TGTGCCAGCAGCGTCGGGACTAGCGTACTCTACTCTGGGGCCAACGTCCTGACTTTC. The encoded protein is CASSVGTSVLYSGANVLTF.

The chain uses TRBV10-3 and TRBJ2-7, with D unresolved. V was clipped by 3 bases and J by 2 bases, with 5 bases between them. There are 12 residues in the CDR3. Germline lookup yields CDR1 ENHRY and CDR2 SYGVKD. As DNA, the CDR3 is TGTGCCATCAGTGATCAAGCCTACGAGCAGTACTTC. Its protein is CAISDQAYEQYF.